Listed here are 14 T cell receptor beta chains from one sample, sequenced in a study of early T cells in non-severe SARS-CoV-2 infection. One entry per CDR3 protein, called by TCRdb with MiXCR from the 5' RACE reads. Of 60,000 to 75,000 distinct CDR3 sequences in the sample, 10% to 12% were seen once. This specimen was whole blood, taken at baseline. The receptor source for this set is an adult who was a healthcare worker with PCR-confirmed SARS-CoV-2 infection or an uninfected control (not recorded which).

This clonotype was seen many times. The chain is built from TRBV18 and TRBJ1-1, with D possibly being TRBD1 (6 bases). The ends were cut back, 0 bases at V and 5 bases at J, with 10 bases in the middle. Germline CDR1 is KGHSH and CDR2 is LQKENI. This CDR3 has 14 residues. The CDR3 DNA reads TGTGCCAGCTCACCACCGAATGGACAGACTGAAGCTTTCTTT. It specifies CASSPPNGQTEAFF.

The CDR3 nucleotides are TGTGCCAGCAGAAAAGCATTAAGCGGCTACACCTTC. Protein product: CASRKALSGYTF. V is TRBV9 and J is TRBJ1-2; D not resolved. V was clipped by 5 bases and J by 8 bases, with 13 bases between them. The germline CDR1 and CDR2 sequences are SGDLS and YYNGEE. The CDR3 spans 12 residues.

This clonotype appeared a single time. The gene calls are TRBV7-8 and TRBJ2-3; the D gene is possibly TRBD1 (6 bases). CDR1 is SGHVS and CDR2 is FQNEAQ in the germline V gene. The length of the CDR3 is 14 residues. V lost 5 bases and J lost 4, with 13 bases in between. The CDR3 coding sequence is TGTGCCAGCAGCAGACCGGCAGGGGCAGATACGCAGTATTTT. Its protein is CASSRPAGADTQYF.

The sample holds a few counts of this clonotype. J is TRBJ2-1 and V is TRBV30; D remains unclear. This CDR3 region has 13 residues. In germline, CDR1 is GTSNPN, CDR2 SVGIG (reference sequence). Trimming shortened V by 2 bases and J by 7 bases, and 12 bases separated the two germline ends. The DNA for the CDR3 is TGTGCCTGGAGTTCCCTCAACGCGAATGAGCAGTTCTTC. This codes for CAWSSLNANEQFF.

This clonotype was found many times. The chain couples TRBV6-1 to TRBJ1-2, with D possibly TRBD1 on 5 matching bases. CDR1 is MNHNS, CDR2 SASEGT, per germline. CDR3 length equals 14 residues. Trimming removed 1 base from V and 3 bases from J, with 9 bases in between. CDR3 loop: CASSEVEGDYGYTF. The CDR3 DNA is TGTGCCAGCAGTGAAGTAGAAGGGGACTATGGCTACACCTTC.

The V gene is TRBV5-1, the J gene TRBJ1-2; the D gene is possibly TRBD1 (6 bases). This CDR3 region has 14 residues. V was pared by 5 bases and J by 1 base, with 12 bases between. Germline CDR1 reads SGHRS; CDR2 reads YFSETQ. CDR3 region: CASSRDNRNYGYTF. In nucleotides, the CDR3 is TGCGCCAGCAGTCGGGACAACCGTAACTATGGCTACACCTTC.

This clonotype was seen ten or more times. This chain joins TRBV7-2 and TRBJ1-5, with 8 bases that match TRBD1. Germline CDR1 is SGHTA and CDR2 is FQGNSA. V lost 5 bases and J lost 3; bases outside the gene matches: 3. The CDR3 sequence is 14 residues long. The CDR3 is CASSRQGSNQPQHF. The CDR3 nucleotides read TGTGCCAGCAGCCGACAGGGGTCCAATCAGCCCCAGCATTTT.

This clonotype was recorded many times. The chain links TRBV7-9 to TRBJ1-5, with 7 bases aligning to TRBD1. Germline CDR1 is SEHNR and CDR2 is FQNEAQ (reference sequence). The CDR3 is made up of 15 amino acids. V shed 5 bases, J shed 2 bases, and the junction held 6 bases outside the gene matches. The CDR3 sequence: CASSKTGSGNQPQHF. The DNA of the CDR3 is TGTGCCAGCAGCAAGACAGGGTCGGGCAATCAGCCCCAGCATTTT. The variable domain in full, with the rest retrieved from reference TRBV7-9 and TRBJ1-5, is DTGVSQNPRHKITKRGQNVTFRCDPISEHNRLYWYRQTLGQGPEFLTYFQNEAQLEKSRLLSDRFSAERPKGSFSTLEIQRTEQGDSAMYLCASSKTGSGNQPQHFGDGTRLSIL.

Ten or more counts support this clonotype. The chain couples TRBV2 to TRBJ1-2; D is uncertain. The CDR3 has 14 residues. CDR1 SNHLY and CDR2 FYNNEI come from the germline V gene. The V gene lost 0 bases and the J gene lost 8 bases, with 13 bases spanning the gap. The CDR3 sequence is CASSEALQWVGYTF. DNA for the CDR3: TGTGCCAGCAGTGAAGCGCTTCAATGGGTAGGCTACACCTTC.

In its sample, this clonotype was seen many times. The J gene is TRBJ1-6, the V gene TRBV19; D may be TRBD1 (5 bases). V lost 6 bases and J 1 base, leaving 13 bases between the germline ends. Germline loops: CDR1 LNHDA, CDR2 SQIVND (reference sequence). The CDR3 has 16 amino acids. CDR3: CASRPAGGSYNSPLHF. Here the CDR3 DNA reads TGTGCCAGTAGACCCGCGGGGGGTTCCTATAATTCACCCCTCCACTTT.

This clonotype was observed a handful of times. This sequence joins TRBV6-5 and TRBJ2-7, with D perhaps TRBD1 or TRBD2 (5 bases each). The V gene lost 6 bases and the J gene lost 2 bases, with 17 bases spanning the gap. This CDR3 contains 15 residues. Germline V gives CDR1 MNHEY, CDR2 SVGAGI. Written as DNA, the CDR3 is TGTGCCAGCAGGGGGACGGCCGTAGACCCCTACGAGCAGTACTTC. Translation gives CASRGTAVDPYEQYF.

Many counts were recorded for this clonotype. The chain employs TRBV7-9 and TRBJ2-2; 7 positions match TRBD2. Germline trimming cut 5 bases from V and 5 bases from J; bases unmatched to any gene: 2. CDR1 is SEHNR, CDR2 FQNEAQ, per germline (reference sequence). The CDR3 length is 13 residues. The CDR3 DNA is TGTGCCAGCAGCCCCGGGGGGACCGGGGAGCTGTTTTTT. Its translation: CASSPGGTGELFF.

The sample holds many counts of this clonotype. The chain joins TRBV30 to TRBJ2-6; maybe TRBD1 (6 bases). The germline gives CDR1 GTSNPN, CDR2 SVGIG (reference sequence). The CDR3 length is 17 residues. V lost 3 bases to trimming and J lost 1 base, with 16 bases between them. The CDR3 reads CAWRGRTGNSGANVLTF. CDR3 bases: TGTGCCTGGAGGGGGAGAACAGGGAATTCTGGGGCCAACGTCCTGACTTTC.

This clonotype was counted between two and nine times. J is TRBJ1-1 and V is TRBV5-8; D is unclear. V lost 3 bases, J lost 4 bases, and 4 bases lay in between. CDR3 length equals 11 residues. Germline V CDR1 and CDR2: SGHTS, YDEGEE. The CDR3 DNA is TGTGCCAGCAGCTACCCCACTGAAGCTTTCTTT. Its translation: CASSYPTEAFF.